This T cell receptor (beta chain) was sequenced during a study of blood T cell repertoires in COVID-19 (dated by TCRdb to 2020 to 2021). A note on the overall study: The collaborator samples originated in the United States, Italy and Spain and spanned the acute and convalescent phases of COVID-19. The prospective study material was composed of cDNA or gDNA derived from T cells, B-cell-depleted T cells, or PBMCs. Subjects who had been exposed to COVID-19, were actively infected with it, or had recovered from it provided the deeply sampled blood TCRbeta repertoires that made up the dataset. The repertoires were made available in a free public database intended to serve as a resource for research on the immune response to SARS-CoV-2. Samples came from the ongoing ImmuneRACE study (first 160 participants) plus 1,254 subjects from 6 global collaborators. Nearly every sample came with metadata listing a de-identified subject ID, COVID-19 status, age in years and sex. Where available, HLA class I and class II types were taken from metadata supplied by the sample provider and were not determined by assay-based typing. What the authors observed across the whole study: Clinical and demographic metadata were provided uncurated, with the amount varying by source and participant.

Trimming costs V 3 bases and J 1 base, and their ends lie 10 bases apart. There are 14 amino acids in the CDR3, from cysteine to phenylalanine inclusive. The kept DNA is CDR3 alone, 42 bases in frame from the first base. The germline V gene supplies CDR1 SGHRS and CDR2 YFSETQ. Comments on this clone: Its antigen is unknown. No base quality values were provided; no much bigger clone lies one nucleotide off.

Each collaborating institution followed its own protocols to collect whole blood in K2EDTA tubes. For TCRbeta analysis, collaborator samples were shipped as frozen whole blood, as isolated PBMCs, or as DNA extracted from either sample type. TCRbeta CDR3 regions were amplified from genomic DNA by means of the immunoSEQ Assay, a bias-controlled multiplex PCR. On the study's bioinformatics: The number of nucleated cells in each sample was estimated by amplification of reference gene primers within the assay. To quantify the absolute abundance of each unique TCRbeta CDR3 rearrangement, sequence reads were collapsed and filtered. For each sample, productive Simpson clonality was calculated as the square root of Simpson's diversity index over productive rearrangements. TCRdb re-hosts the immuneACCESS table, in-frame sequences only. Its copies lack some clones; in the studies checked, an unresolved V gene accounts for under half of them, and the cause for the rest is not known. That table is the source of V, J and clone size, and D and trimming were worked out from the DNA. The sample table lists about 45,000 clones, roughly 87% of them with a count of one. The ten top clones hold 8% to 10% of the sample.

This receptor was identified in a woman older than 75 with active COVID-19. What was sequenced was peripheral blood. The chain employs TRBV5-1 and TRBJ1-1, with an unclear D gene assignment. The CDR3: CASSYSTENTEAFF. The sequenced DNA is TGCGCCAGCAGCTACTCCACAGAGAACACTGAAGCTTTCTTT.